Listed below are T cell receptor beta chains from one sample, sequenced in a study of T cells in Graves' hyperthyroidism and ophthalmopathy. TCRdb analysed the multiplex PCR reads with MiXCR anew, one entry per CDR3 protein. The table records roughly 740,000 distinct CDR3 sequences, roughly 15% of them present only once. Sequenced: blood. Receptors were obtained from a young man with Graves' hyperthyroidism. Both conserved end residues are part of each CDR3. Fields, in order: D gene, V gene, J gene, clone size, CDR3 protein, CDR3 DNA. D genes are given only for firm matches. The size entry is marked missing in some rows and otherwise reads once, few, many or a size class.

d_call: TRBD2; v_call: TRBV5-8; j_call: TRBJ2-1; clone_size: many; cdr3_aa: CASSRTSVPYNEQFF; cdr3_nt: TGTGCCAGCAGCAGGACTAGCGTGCCGTACAATGAGCAGTTCTTC
d_call: -; v_call: TRBV19; j_call: TRBJ1-2; clone_size: -; cdr3_aa: CASSTWGNYGYTF; cdr3_nt: TGTGCCAGTAGTACGTGGGGAAACTATGGCTACACCTTC
d_call: -; v_call: TRBV4-1; j_call: TRBJ1-1; clone_size: -; cdr3_aa: CASSQGRQFETEAFF; cdr3_nt: TGCGCCAGCAGCCAAGGTCGACAGTTTGAGACTGAAGCTTTCTTT
d_call: TRBD2; v_call: TRBV12-3/TRBV12-4; j_call: TRBJ2-3; clone_size: many; cdr3_aa: CASSLALRLAATDTQYF; cdr3_nt: TGTGCCAGCAGTTTAGCGCTTAGACTAGCGGCAACAGATACGCAGTATTTT
d_call: TRBD1; v_call: TRBV29-1; j_call: TRBJ2-5; clone_size: many; cdr3_aa: CSVEGTGSKTQYF; cdr3_nt: TGCAGCGTGGAGGGGACAGGGTCGAAGACCCAGTACTTC
d_call: -; v_call: TRBV28; j_call: TRBJ2-7; clone_size: many; cdr3_aa: CASSLVGLSSYEQYF; cdr3_nt: TGTGCCAGCAGCTTAGTCGGCCTCAGCTCCTACGAGCAGTACTTC
d_call: TRBD1; v_call: TRBV5-4; j_call: TRBJ1-2; clone_size: -; cdr3_aa: CASSPGTGSNYGYTF; cdr3_nt: TGTGCCAGCAGCCCCGGGACAGGGAGTAACTATGGCTACACCTTC
d_call: -; v_call: TRBV28; j_call: TRBJ2-2; clone_size: many; cdr3_aa: CASQTRLVNTGELFF; cdr3_nt: TGTGCCAGCCAAACGAGGCTAGTAAACACCGGGGAGCTGTTTTTT
d_call: -; v_call: TRBV15; j_call: TRBJ2-7; clone_size: many; cdr3_aa: CATSRVVSAYEQYF; cdr3_nt: TGTGCCACCAGCAGAGTCGTCAGTGCCTACGAGCAGTACTTC
d_call: -; v_call: TRBV12-3/TRBV12-4; j_call: TRBJ2-1; clone_size: many; cdr3_aa: CASSWPASSYNEQFF; cdr3_nt: TGTGCCAGCAGTTGGCCGGCGAGCTCCTACAATGAGCAGTTCTTC
d_call: -; v_call: TRBV6-1; j_call: TRBJ2-5; clone_size: many; cdr3_aa: CASSDGPGDLETQYF; cdr3_nt: TGTGCCAGCAGCGATGGGCCGGGGGATCTTGAGACCCAGTACTTC
d_call: TRBD1; v_call: TRBV7-2; j_call: TRBJ1-6; clone_size: -; cdr3_aa: CASSLGTGSSYNSPLHF; cdr3_nt: TGTGCCAGCAGCTTAGGGACAGGGAGCTCCTATAATTCACCCCTCCACTTT
d_call: -; v_call: TRBV6-5; j_call: TRBJ1-1; clone_size: many; cdr3_aa: CASSYSWGMGTEAFF; cdr3_nt: TGTGCCAGCAGTTACTCCTGGGGAATGGGCACTGAAGCTTTCTTT
d_call: -; v_call: TRBV29-1; j_call: TRBJ2-7; clone_size: few; cdr3_aa: CSVSGLTGEQYF; cdr3_nt: TGCAGCGTCTCGGGTCTTACAGGAGAGCAGTACTTC
d_call: -; v_call: TRBV3-1; j_call: TRBJ1-5; clone_size: -; cdr3_aa: CASSPNRVRPQHF; cdr3_nt: TGTGCCAGCAGCCCGAATAGGGTTCGGCCCCAGCATTTT
d_call: TRBD2; v_call: TRBV7-2; j_call: TRBJ2-3; clone_size: -; cdr3_aa: CASSPVGLAGTDTQYF; cdr3_nt: TGTGCCAGCAGCCCGGTAGGGCTAGCGGGCACAGATACGCAGTATTTT
d_call: -; v_call: TRBV20-1; j_call: TRBJ2-4; clone_size: many; cdr3_aa: CSASTGGANIQYF; cdr3_nt: TGCAGTGCTAGTACGGGGGGCGCGAACATTCAGTACTTC
d_call: -; v_call: TRBV12-3/TRBV12-4; j_call: TRBJ2-7; clone_size: many; cdr3_aa: CASSLGSLYEQYF; cdr3_nt: TGTGCCAGCAGTCTGGGATCCCTTTACGAGCAGTACTTC
d_call: -; v_call: TRBV27; j_call: TRBJ2-2; clone_size: -; cdr3_aa: CASSFRAQGELFF; cdr3_nt: TGTGCCAGCAGTTTTCGGGCTCAGGGGGAGCTGTTTTTT
d_call: TRBD1; v_call: TRBV7-8; j_call: TRBJ2-4; clone_size: few; cdr3_aa: CASSSLQYRGTLAKNIQYF; cdr3_nt: TGTGCCAGCAGTTCCTTACAATACAGGGGAACGCTAGCCAAAAACATTCAGTACTTC
d_call: TRBD2; v_call: TRBV20-1; j_call: TRBJ2-1; clone_size: many; cdr3_aa: CSARVGLAGGEQFF; cdr3_nt: TGCAGTGCTAGAGTGGGCCTAGCGGGCGGTGAGCAGTTCTTC
d_call: -; v_call: TRBV2; j_call: TRBJ2-2; clone_size: many; cdr3_aa: CASRPVLWANTGELFF; cdr3_nt: TGTGCCAGCAGACCAGTTTTGTGGGCGAACACCGGGGAGCTGTTTTTT
d_call: -; v_call: TRBV10-1; j_call: TRBJ2-1; clone_size: -; cdr3_aa: CASSEGHEQFF; cdr3_nt: TGCGCCAGCAGCGAGGGCCATGAGCAGTTCTTC
d_call: TRBD1; v_call: TRBV18; j_call: TRBJ1-1; clone_size: -; cdr3_aa: CASSPRQGTKAFF; cdr3_nt: TGTGCCAGCTCACCAAGACAGGGGACCAAAGCTTTCTTT
d_call: TRBD1; v_call: TRBV6-1; j_call: TRBJ1-2; clone_size: few; cdr3_aa: CASISGQPIYGYTF; cdr3_nt: TGTGCCAGCATTTCGGGACAGCCGATCTATGGCTACACCTTC
d_call: -; v_call: TRBV6-1; j_call: TRBJ1-1; clone_size: few; cdr3_aa: CASSHLTGNDENTEAFF; cdr3_nt: TGTGCCAGCAGCCACTTAACAGGGAACGATGAGAACACTGAAGCTTTCTTT
d_call: TRBD2; v_call: TRBV2; j_call: TRBJ2-6; clone_size: few; cdr3_aa: CASSEGLAGSSGANVLTF; cdr3_nt: TGTGCCAGCAGTGAAGGACTAGCGGGGAGCTCTGGGGCCAACGTCCTGACTTTC
d_call: TRBD1; v_call: TRBV19; j_call: TRBJ1-6; clone_size: -; cdr3_aa: CASKRQGSSPLHF; cdr3_nt: TGTGCCAGTAAGAGACAGGGAAGCTCACCCCTCCACTTT
d_call: -; v_call: TRBV20-1; j_call: TRBJ1-5; clone_size: -; cdr3_aa: CSARLGSNQPQHF; cdr3_nt: TGCAGTGCTAGGCTCGGTAGCAATCAGCCCCAGCATTTT
d_call: -; v_call: TRBV4-1; j_call: TRBJ1-1; clone_size: few; cdr3_aa: CASSHQAGRPNTEAFF; cdr3_nt: TGCGCCAGCAGCCATCAAGCCGGACGGCCGAACACTGAAGCTTTCTTT
d_call: TRBD2; v_call: TRBV2; j_call: TRBJ2-7; clone_size: many; cdr3_aa: CASSPWTSLYEQYF; cdr3_nt: TGTGCCAGCAGTCCTTGGACTAGCTTATACGAGCAGTACTTC
d_call: -; v_call: TRBV24-1; j_call: TRBJ2-3; clone_size: -; cdr3_aa: CATGERTDTQYF; cdr3_nt: TGTGCCACCGGGGAACGCACAGATACGCAGTATTTT
d_call: -; v_call: TRBV5-8; j_call: TRBJ1-6; clone_size: many; cdr3_aa: CASSLGRVPNSPLHF; cdr3_nt: TGTGCCAGCAGCTTGGGACGGGTCCCTAATTCACCCCTCCACTTT